This entry is about one TCR beta chain. Produced via immunoSEQ multiplex PCR; TCRdb's table is partial and in-frame only. The table includes around 100,000 clones, roughly 95% detected once. Trimming took 3 bases from V and 5 from J, leaving 13 bases between them. The CDR3 contains 14 residues. Germline values: CDR1 SGHRS, CDR2 YFSETQ. The entry originates in a study of technical replicates of blood from a few donors. This receptor was identified in a human donor in good health. The chain recombines TRBV5-1 with TRBJ2-3, with D possibly matching TRBD1 (8 bases). The sample consisted of T cells isolated from PBMCs. The DNA of the CDR3 is TGCGCCAGCAGCTGGACAGGGAGGGGAGATACGCAGTATTTT. It encodes CASSWTGRGDTQYF.